This T cell receptor beta chain was documented in a study of OX40 agonist ivuxolimab in advanced cancers. Study-wide background: Every 2 weeks, patients received ivuxolimab intravenously, dosed at 0.01 to 10 mg/kg. The study, taken as a whole, reports: By week 6 at 0.1 to 3.0 mg/kg, blood CD4+ and CD8+ T cells had expanded clonally.

In regard to this clone: Its antigen is not known.

TCRdb's copy holds only in-frame clones and misses some; the assay was immunoSEQ multiplex PCR. Altogether 30,000 to 45,000 clones are present, roughly 78% being singletons, with the ten largest covering roughly 2%. CDR1 and CDR2 (germline): MDHEN, SYDVKM. This CDR3 is 14 amino acids long. Trimming left V 7 bases short and J 7 bases short, with 17 bases between. The gene calls are TRBV28 and TRBJ2-1, with D possibly being TRBD1 or TRBD2 (5 bases each). The sequencing used CD4+ or CD8+ T cells sorted from blood, collected in a trial of the OX40 agonist ivuxolimab. The sequence was obtained from an adult with an advanced solid tumor such as melanoma, head and neck, liver or kidney cancer. CDR3 protein: CASNRFLGENEQFF. The CDR3 DNA sequence: TGTGCCAGCAATAGGTTTCTGGGGGAAAATGAGCAGTTCTTC. The full variable domain, its missing parts supplied by reference TRBV28 and TRBJ2-1, is DVKVTQSSRYLVKRTGEKVFLECVQDMDHENMFWYRQDPGLGLRLIYFSYDVKMKEKGDIPEGYSVSREKKERFSLILESASTNQTSMYLCASNRFLGENEQFFGPGTRLTVL.